Sequencing of this T cell receptor beta chain was carried out in a study of tumor and adjacent non-tumor tissue in lung cancer. Background on the study: Around 4 million productive TCRbeta reads were obtained per sample on average.

J gave up 14 bases and V 5 bases, and 18 bases lay outside the gene matches. The CDR3 runs to 16 residues. Germline CDR1 is SGHAT and CDR2 is FQNNGV. Whole-study findings and limits: TCR diversity was significantly greater in tumor than normal lung tissue. Shorter survival was associated with higher TCR diversity in tumors.

RNA was extracted from bulk tissue without any cell sorting. This clonotype has just a few counts. Its antigen remains unidentified. TCRbeta libraries were built with three rounds of nested PCR, modified from ARM-PCR. TCRdb re-derived calls from the multiplex PCR reads in MiXCR, one entry per CDR3 protein. The sample gives around 99,000 distinct CDR3 sequences, roughly 80% of which show up once; 30% to 45% is in the top ten. The receptor was derived from a woman aged 55-69 years with non-small cell lung cancer. The chain links TRBV11-2 to TRBJ1-1; TRBD1 agrees at 12 bases. Sequences were obtained from lung tumor tissue. CDR3 in DNA: TGTGCCAGCAGCACTGGGACAGGGGGCCTGAACACTGAAGTCTTCTTT. Amino acids: CASSTGTGGLNTEVFF.